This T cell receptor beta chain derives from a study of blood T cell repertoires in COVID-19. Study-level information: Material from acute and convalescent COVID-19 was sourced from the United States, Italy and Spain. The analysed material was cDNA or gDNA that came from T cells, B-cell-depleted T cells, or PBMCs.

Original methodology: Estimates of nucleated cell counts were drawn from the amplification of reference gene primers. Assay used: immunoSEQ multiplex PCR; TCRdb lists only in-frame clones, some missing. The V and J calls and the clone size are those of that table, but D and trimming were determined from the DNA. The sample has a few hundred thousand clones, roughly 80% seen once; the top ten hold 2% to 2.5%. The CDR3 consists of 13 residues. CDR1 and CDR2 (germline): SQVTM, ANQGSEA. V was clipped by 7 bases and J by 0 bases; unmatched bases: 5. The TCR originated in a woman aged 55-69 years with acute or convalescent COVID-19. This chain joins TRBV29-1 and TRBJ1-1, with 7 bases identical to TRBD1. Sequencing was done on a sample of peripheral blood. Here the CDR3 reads CSASDRLNTEAFF. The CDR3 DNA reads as TGCAGCGCTTCGGACAGGTTGAACACTGAAGCTTTCTTT.